This note documents a single TCR beta chain sequence. The antigen is undetermined. The source of the sample is a study of post-analysis software for immune sequencing data. The CDR3 loop spans 15 amino acids. Germline CDR1 is MNHEY and CDR2 is SVGAGI. With V trimmed by 7 bases and J by 6 bases, 12 bases remained unmatched. Study-wide points: Diversity measured as normalized Chao1 was significantly lower in multiple sclerosis patients than in controls. In patients, TRBV5-6, TRBV5-1 and TRBV20-1 belonged to roughly five TRBV segments found more frequently than in controls.

TCR beta libraries were prepared from cDNA with unique molecular identifiers. From the PCR reads, TCRdb called clonotypes with MiXCR, one entry per CDR3 protein. This table has roughly 700,000 distinct CDR3 sequences, roughly 27% appearing once. The chain links TRBV6-5 to TRBJ1-5; 7 bases align to TRBD1. The clonotype comes from a girl between 10 and 17 years old with multiple sclerosis. The sample comprised blood. CDR3 loop: CASKSGGGDGQPQHF. CDR3 DNA sequence: TGTGCCAGCAAATCAGGGGGGGGAGACGGTCAGCCCCAGCATTTT.